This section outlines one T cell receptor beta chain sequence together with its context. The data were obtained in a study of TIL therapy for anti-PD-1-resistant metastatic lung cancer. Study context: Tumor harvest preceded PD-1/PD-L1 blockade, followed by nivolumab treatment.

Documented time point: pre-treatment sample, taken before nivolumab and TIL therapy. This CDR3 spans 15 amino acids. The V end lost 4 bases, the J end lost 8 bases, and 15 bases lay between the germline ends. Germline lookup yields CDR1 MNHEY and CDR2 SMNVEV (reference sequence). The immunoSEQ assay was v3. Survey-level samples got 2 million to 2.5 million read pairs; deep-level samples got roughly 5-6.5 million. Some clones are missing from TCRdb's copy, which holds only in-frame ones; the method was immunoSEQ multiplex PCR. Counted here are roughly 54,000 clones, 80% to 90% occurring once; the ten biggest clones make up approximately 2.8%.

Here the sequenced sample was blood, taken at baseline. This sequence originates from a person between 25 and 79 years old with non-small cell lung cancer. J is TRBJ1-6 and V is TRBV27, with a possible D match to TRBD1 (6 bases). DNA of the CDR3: TGTGCCAGCAGTTCTATTACAGGGAACTATTCACCCCTCCACTTT. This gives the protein CASSSITGNYSPLHF.